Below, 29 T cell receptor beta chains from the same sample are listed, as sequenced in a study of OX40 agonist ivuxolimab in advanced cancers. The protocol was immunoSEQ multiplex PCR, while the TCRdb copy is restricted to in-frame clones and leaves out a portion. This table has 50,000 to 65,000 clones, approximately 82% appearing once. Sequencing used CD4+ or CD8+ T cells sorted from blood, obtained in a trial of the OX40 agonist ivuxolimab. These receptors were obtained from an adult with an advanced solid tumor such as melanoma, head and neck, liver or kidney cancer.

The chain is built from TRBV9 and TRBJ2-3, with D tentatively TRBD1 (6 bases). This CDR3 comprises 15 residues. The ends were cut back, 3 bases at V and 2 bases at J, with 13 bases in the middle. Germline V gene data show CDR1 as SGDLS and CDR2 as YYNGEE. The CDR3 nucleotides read TGTGCCAGCAGCGCGGTAGGACAGATCACAGATACGCAGTATTTT. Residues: CASSAVGQITDTQYF. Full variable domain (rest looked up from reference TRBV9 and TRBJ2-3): DSGVTQTPKHLITATGQRVTLRCSPRSGDLSVYWYQQSLDQGLQFLIQYYNGEERAKGNILERFSAQQFPDLHSELNLSSLELGDSALYFCASSAVGQITDTQYFGPGTRLTVL.

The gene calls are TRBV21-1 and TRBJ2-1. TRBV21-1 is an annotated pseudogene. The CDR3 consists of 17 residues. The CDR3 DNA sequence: TGTGCCAGCAGCCATACCCGCCTTCTTCCCCCATTCGATGAGCAGTTCTTC. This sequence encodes CASSHTRLLPPFDEQFF.

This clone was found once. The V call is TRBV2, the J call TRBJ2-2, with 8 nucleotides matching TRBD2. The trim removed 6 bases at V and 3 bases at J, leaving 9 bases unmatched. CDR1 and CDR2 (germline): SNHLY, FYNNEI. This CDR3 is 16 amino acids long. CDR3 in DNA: TGTGCCAGCAGCCCCCCGGGGGGGTCGGACACCGGGGAGCTGTTTTTT. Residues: CASSPPGGSDTGELFF.

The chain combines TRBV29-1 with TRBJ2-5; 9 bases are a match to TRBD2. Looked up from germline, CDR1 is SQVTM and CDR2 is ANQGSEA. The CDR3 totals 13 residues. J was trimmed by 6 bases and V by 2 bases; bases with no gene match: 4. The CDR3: CSVELAGTKTQYF. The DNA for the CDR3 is TGCAGCGTTGAACTAGCGGGGACGAAGACCCAGTACTTC.

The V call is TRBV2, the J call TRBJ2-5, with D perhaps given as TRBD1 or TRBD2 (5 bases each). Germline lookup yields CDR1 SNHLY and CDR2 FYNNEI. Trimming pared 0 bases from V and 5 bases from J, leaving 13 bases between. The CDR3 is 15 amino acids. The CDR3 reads CASSEAARGGETQYF. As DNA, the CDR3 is TGTGCCAGCAGTGAAGCGGCTAGGGGCGGGGAGACCCAGTACTTC.

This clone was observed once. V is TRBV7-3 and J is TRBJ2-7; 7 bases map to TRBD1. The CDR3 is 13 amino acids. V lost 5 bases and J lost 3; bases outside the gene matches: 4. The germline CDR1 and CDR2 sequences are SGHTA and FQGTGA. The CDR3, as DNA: TGTGCCAGCAGCCCCCGGACAGGCTACGAGCAGTACTTC. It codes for CASSPRTGYEQYF.

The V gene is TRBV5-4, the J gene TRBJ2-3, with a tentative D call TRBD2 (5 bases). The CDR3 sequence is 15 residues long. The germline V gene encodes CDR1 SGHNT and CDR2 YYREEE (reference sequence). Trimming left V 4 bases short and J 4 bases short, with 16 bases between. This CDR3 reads CASSEPGSMADTQYF. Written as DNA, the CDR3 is TGTGCCAGCAGCGAGCCGGGATCTATGGCAGATACGCAGTATTTT.

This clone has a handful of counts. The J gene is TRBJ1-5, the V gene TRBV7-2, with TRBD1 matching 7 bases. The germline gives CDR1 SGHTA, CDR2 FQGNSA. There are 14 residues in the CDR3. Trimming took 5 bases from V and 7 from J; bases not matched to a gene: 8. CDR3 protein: CASSLGQVGQPQHF. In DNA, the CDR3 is TGTGCCAGCAGCCTTGGACAGGTCGGGCAGCCCCAGCATTTT.

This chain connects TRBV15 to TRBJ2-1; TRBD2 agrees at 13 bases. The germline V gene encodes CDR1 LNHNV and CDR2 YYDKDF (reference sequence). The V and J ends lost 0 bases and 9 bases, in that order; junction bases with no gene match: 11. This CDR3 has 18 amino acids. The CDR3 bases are TGTGCCACCAGCAGAGAAACGCTCGGACTAGCGGGAGAGGGTGAGCAGTTCTTC. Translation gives CATSRETLGLAGEGEQFF.

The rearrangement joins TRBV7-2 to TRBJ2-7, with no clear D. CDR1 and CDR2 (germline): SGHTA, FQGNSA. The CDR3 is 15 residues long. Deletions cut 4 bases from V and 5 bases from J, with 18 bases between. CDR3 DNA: TGTGCCAGCAGCTCCCCGACCCAGGAACGTAACGAGCAGTACTTC. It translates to CASSSPTQERNEQYF.

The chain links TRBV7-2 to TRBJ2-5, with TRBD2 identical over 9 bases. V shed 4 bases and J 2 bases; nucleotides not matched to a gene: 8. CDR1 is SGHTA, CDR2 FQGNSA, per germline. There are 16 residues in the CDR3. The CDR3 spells CASSSRPGLAQETQYF. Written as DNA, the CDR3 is TGTGCCAGCAGCTCCCGACCGGGACTAGCTCAAGAGACCCAGTACTTC.

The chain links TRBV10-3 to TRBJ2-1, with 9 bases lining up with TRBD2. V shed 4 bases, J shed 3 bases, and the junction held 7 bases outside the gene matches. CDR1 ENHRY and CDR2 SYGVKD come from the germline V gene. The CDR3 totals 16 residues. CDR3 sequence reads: CAISGRVAGDYNEQFF. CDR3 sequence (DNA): TGTGCCATCAGTGGACGGGTAGCGGGAGACTACAATGAGCAGTTCTTC.

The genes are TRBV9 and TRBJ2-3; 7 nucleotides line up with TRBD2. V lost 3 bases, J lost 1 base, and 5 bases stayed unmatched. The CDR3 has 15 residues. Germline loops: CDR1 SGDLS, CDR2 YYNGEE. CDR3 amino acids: CASSGSGIGTDTQYF. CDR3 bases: TGTGCCAGCAGCGGAAGCGGGATTGGCACAGATACGCAGTATTTT.

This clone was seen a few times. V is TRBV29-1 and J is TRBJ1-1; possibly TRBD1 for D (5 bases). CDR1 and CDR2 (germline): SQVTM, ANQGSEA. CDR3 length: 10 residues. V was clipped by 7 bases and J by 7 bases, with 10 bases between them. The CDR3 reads CSAATDEAFF. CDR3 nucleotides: TGCAGCGCTGCGACAGATGAAGCTTTCTTT.

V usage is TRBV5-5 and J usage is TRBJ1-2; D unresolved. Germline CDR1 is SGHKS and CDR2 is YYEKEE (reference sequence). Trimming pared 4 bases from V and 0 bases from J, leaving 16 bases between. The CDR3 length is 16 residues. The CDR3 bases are TGTGCCAGCAGCGAAGCCCTTACGAGGGCTAACTATGGCTACACCTTC. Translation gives CASSEALTRANYGYTF.

DNA of the CDR3: TGCGCCAGCAGTCATGGGGGGGGCAATGAGCAGTTCTTC. As protein: CASSHGGGNEQFF. The J gene is TRBJ2-1, the V gene TRBV10-1; 7 bases are a match to TRBD2. V gave up 5 bases and J gave up 6 bases; unmatched junction bases: 4. CDR1 and CDR2 from the germline V gene are WNHNN and SYGVQD (reference sequence). This CDR3 is 13 amino acids long.

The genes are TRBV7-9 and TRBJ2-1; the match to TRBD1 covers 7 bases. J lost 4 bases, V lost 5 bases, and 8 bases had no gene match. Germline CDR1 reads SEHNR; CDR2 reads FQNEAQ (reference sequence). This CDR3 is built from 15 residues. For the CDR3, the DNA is TGTGCCAGCAGCCGAGACAGGGACGTATACAATGAGCAGTTCTTC. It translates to CASSRDRDVYNEQFF.

DNA for the CDR3: TGTGCCAGCAGCGGAGGGTCCCAAGAGACCCAGTACTTC. Protein sequence: CASSGGSQETQYF. The J gene is TRBJ2-5, the V gene TRBV11-1; TRBD2 might be the D (6 bases). Trimming took 5 bases from V and 1 from J, leaving 8 bases between them. The CDR3 sequence is 13 residues long. Germline V gene sequence: CDR1 SGHAT, CDR2 FQDESV (reference sequence).

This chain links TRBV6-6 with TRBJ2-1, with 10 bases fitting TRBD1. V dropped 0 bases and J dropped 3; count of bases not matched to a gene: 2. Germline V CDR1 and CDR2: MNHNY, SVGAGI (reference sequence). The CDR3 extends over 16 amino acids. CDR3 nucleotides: TGTGCCAGCAGTTACTCCCGGGACAGGGGCTACAATGAGCAGTTCTTC. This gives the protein CASSYSRDRGYNEQFF.

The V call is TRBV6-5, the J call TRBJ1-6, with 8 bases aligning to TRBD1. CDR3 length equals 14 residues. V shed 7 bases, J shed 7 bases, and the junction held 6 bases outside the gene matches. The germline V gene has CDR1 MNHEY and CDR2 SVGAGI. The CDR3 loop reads CASNTGGGNSPLHF. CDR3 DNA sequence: TGTGCCAGCAACACAGGGGGAGGAAATTCACCCCTCCACTTT.

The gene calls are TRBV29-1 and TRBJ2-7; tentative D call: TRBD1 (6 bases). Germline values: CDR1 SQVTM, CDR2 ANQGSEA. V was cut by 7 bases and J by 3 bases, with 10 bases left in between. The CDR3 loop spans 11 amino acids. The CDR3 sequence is CSGLGGYEQYF. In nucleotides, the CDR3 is TGCAGCGGCCTAGGGGGCTACGAGCAGTACTTC.

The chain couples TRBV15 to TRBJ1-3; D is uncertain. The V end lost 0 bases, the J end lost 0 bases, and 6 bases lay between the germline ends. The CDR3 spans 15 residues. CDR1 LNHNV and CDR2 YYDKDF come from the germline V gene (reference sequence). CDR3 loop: CATSRDFFSGNTIYF. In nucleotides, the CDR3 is TGTGCCACCAGCAGAGATTTCTTCTCTGGAAACACCATATATTTT.

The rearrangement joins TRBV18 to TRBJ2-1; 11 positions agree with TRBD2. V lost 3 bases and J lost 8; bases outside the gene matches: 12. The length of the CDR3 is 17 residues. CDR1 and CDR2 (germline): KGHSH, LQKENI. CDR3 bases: TGTGCCAGCTCACCGGAGACTAGCGGGACCATACTCGATGAGCAGTTCTTC. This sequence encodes CASSPETSGTILDEQFF.

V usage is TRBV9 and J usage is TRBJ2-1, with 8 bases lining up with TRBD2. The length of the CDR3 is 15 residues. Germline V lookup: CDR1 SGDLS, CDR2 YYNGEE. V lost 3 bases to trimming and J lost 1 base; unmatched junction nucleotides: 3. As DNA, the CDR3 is TGTGCCAGCAGCGAGAGCGGGAGTTCCTACAATGAGCAGTTCTTC. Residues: CASSESGSSYNEQFF.

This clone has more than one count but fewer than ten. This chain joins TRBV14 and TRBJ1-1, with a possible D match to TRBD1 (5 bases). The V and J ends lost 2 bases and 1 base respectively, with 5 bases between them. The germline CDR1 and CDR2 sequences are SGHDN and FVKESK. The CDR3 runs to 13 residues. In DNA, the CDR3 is TGTGCCAGCAGCCAACAGGGGAACACTGAAGCTTTCTTT. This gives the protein CASSQQGNTEAFF.

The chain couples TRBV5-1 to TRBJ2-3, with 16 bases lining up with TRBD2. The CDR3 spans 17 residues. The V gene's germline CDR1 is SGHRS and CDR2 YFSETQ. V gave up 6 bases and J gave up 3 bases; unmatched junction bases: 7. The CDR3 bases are TGCGCCAGCACCGAAGGGACTAGCGGGGGGGCGACAGATACGCAGTATTTT. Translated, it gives CASTEGTSGGATDTQYF.

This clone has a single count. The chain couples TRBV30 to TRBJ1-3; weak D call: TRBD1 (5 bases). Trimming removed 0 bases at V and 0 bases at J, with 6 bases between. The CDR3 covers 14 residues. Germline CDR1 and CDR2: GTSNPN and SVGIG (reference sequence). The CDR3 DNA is TGTGCCTGGAGTGTGGGGACCTCTGGAAACACCATATATTTT. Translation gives CAWSVGTSGNTIYF. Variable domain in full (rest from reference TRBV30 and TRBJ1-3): SQTIHQWPATLVQPVGSPLSLECTVEGTSNPNLYWYRQAAGRGLQLLFYSVGIGQISSEVPQNLSASRPQDRQFILSSKKLLLSDSGFYLCAWSVGTSGNTIYFGEGSWLTVV.

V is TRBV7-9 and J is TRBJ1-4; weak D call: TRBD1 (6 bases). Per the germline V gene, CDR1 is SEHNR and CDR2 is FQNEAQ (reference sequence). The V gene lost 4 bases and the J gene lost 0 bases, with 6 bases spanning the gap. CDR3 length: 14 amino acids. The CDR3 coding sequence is TGTGCCAGCAGCTCAGGGGCAACTAATGAAAAACTGTTTTTT. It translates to CASSSGATNEKLFF.

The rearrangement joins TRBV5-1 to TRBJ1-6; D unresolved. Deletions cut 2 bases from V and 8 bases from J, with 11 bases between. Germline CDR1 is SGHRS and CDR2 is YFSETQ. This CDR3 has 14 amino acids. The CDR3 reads CASSFNLRDSPLHF. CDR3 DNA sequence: TGCGCCAGCAGCTTCAATCTTAGGGATTCACCCCTCCACTTT.